A single sample is the source of the 23 T cell receptor beta chains below, sequenced in a study of blood T cell repertoires in COVID-19. The assay was immunoSEQ multiplex PCR, and TCRdb's table has in-frame clones only and misses some. The data hold about 310,000 clones, with about 90% observed a single time. The specimen sequenced was PBMCs or T cells enriched from blood (not recorded which). The receptors originated from a woman aged 25 to 39 who had recovered from COVID-19.

The chain combines TRBV7-9 with TRBJ2-2, with D perhaps TRBD2 (6 bases). V shed 5 bases and J shed 0 bases, with 16 bases lying between them. The CDR3 runs 17 residues. Germline lookup yields CDR1 SEHNR and CDR2 FQNEAQ (reference sequence). CDR3 protein: CASSPVEGTPNTGELFF. The CDR3 bases are TGTGCCAGCAGCCCAGTGGAGGGCACACCGAACACCGGGGAGCTGTTTTTT. The whole variable domain, filled in from reference TRBV7-9 and TRBJ2-2, reads DTGVSQNPRHKITKRGQNVTFRCDPISEHNRLYWYRQTLGQGPEFLTYFQNEAQLEKSRLLSDRFSAERPKGSFSTLEIQRTEQGDSAMYLCASSPVEGTPNTGELFFGEGSRLTVL.

In this sample, this clone turned up once. The chain carries TRBV19 and TRBJ2-1; possibly TRBD1 for D (5 bases). V lost 8 bases and J 5 bases, leaving 13 bases between the germline ends. CDR3 length: 13 residues. The germline V gene encodes CDR1 LNHDA and CDR2 SQIVND (reference sequence). For the CDR3, the DNA is TGTGCCAGTGCTTTTAGGGGCAACAATGAGCAGTTCTTC. Protein product: CASAFRGNNEQFF.

This clone has only one observation. The chain is built from TRBV6-5 and TRBJ2-2; D possibly corresponds to TRBD1 (6 bases). The germline V gene encodes CDR1 MNHEY and CDR2 SVGAGI. The V gene lost 8 bases and the J gene lost 6 bases, with 13 bases spanning the gap. The CDR3 consists of 13 residues. The chain's CDR3 is CASEEQGSGELFF. The DNA of the CDR3 is TGTGCCAGCGAAGAACAGGGATCCGGGGAGCTGTTTTTT.

This chain joins TRBV7-2 and TRBJ1-2; a weak D match, TRBD1 (5 bases). This CDR3 has 15 residues. Trimming took 7 bases from V and 0 from J, leaving 15 bases between them. Germline V gene sequence: CDR1 SGHTA, CDR2 FQGNSA. The CDR3 nucleotides read TGTGCCAGCACCATTGCCAGGGTCTCTAACTATGGCTACACCTTC. Encoded protein: CASTIARVSNYGYTF.

CDR3 loop: CASSQDPRTGGPYNEQFF. CDR3 nucleotides: TGCGCCAGCAGCCAAGATCCACGAACAGGGGGTCCTTACAATGAGCAGTTCTTC. This sequence joins TRBV4-3 and TRBJ2-1, with 8 bases lining up with TRBD1. Trimming took 0 bases from V and 4 from J; bases not matched to a gene: 11. The germline V gene encodes CDR1 LGHNA and CDR2 YSLEER. CDR3 size: 18 residues.

The chain combines TRBV6-5 with TRBJ2-3, with D perhaps TRBD2 (5 bases). The germline V and J ends were trimmed by 6 bases and 0 bases, with 13 bases remaining between them. The V gene's germline CDR1 is MNHEY and CDR2 SVGAGI. This CDR3 comprises 15 residues. The CDR3 sequence: CASRAGTDSTDTQYF. Here the CDR3 DNA reads TGTGCCAGCAGGGCGGGTACGGATAGCACAGATACGCAGTATTTT.

The genes are TRBV30 and TRBJ2-7; perhaps TRBD2 as D (6 bases). The CDR3 consists of 13 residues. Trimming shortened V by 1 base and J by 5 bases, and 12 bases separated the two germline ends. The germline gives CDR1 GTSNPN, CDR2 SVGIG (reference sequence). CDR3 DNA sequence: TGTGCCTGGAGTGAGACTAGATGGCACGAGCAGTACTTC. Encoded protein: CAWSETRWHEQYF.

This chain joins TRBV7-9 and TRBJ2-7; TRBD2 agrees at 9 bases. The CDR3 consists of 16 residues. V dropped 2 bases and J dropped 5; count of bases not matched to a gene: 10. Germline CDR1 and CDR2: SEHNR and FQNEAQ (reference sequence). This CDR3 is CASSLYGLAGIHEQYF. The CDR3 coding sequence is TGTGCCAGCAGCTTATACGGTCTAGCGGGAATCCACGAGCAGTACTTC.

The chain is built from TRBV7-2 and TRBJ2-7; 9 bases fit TRBD2. This CDR3 is 17 amino acids long. From germline, CDR1 is SGHTA and CDR2 FQGNSA. Germline trimming cut 5 bases from V and 2 bases from J; bases unmatched to any gene: 13. CDR3 sequence: CASSTRLGSGGAYEQYF. The CDR3 DNA follows: TGTGCCAGCAGCACACGCCTAGGTAGCGGGGGAGCCTACGAGCAGTACTTC. The whole variable domain, remainder taken from reference TRBV7-2 and TRBJ2-7, is GAGVSQSPSNKVTEKGKDVELRCDPISGHTALYWYRQSLGQGLEFLIYFQGNSAPDKSGLPSDRFSAERTGGSVSTLTIQRTQQEDSAVYLCASSTRLGSGGAYEQYFGPGTRLTVT.

The chain recombines TRBV18 with TRBJ2-1, with 7 nucleotides matching TRBD1. V dropped 6 bases and J dropped 8; count of bases not matched to a gene: 10. The CDR3 contains 14 residues. Germline CDR1 KGHSH, CDR2 LQKENI. The DNA of the CDR3 is TGTGCCAGCTCCAAACGACAGGGAGAGGATGAGCAGTTCTTC. Translating it yields CASSKRQGEDEQFF.

The chain carries TRBV6-5 and TRBJ1-5; D is undetermined. This CDR3 spans 14 amino acids. Germline lookup yields CDR1 MNHEY and CDR2 SVGAGI. V was shortened by 6 bases and J by 4 bases, with 13 bases between the two germline ends. The CDR3 sequence: CASSLDQRNQPQHF. CDR3 sequence (DNA): TGTGCCAGCAGCCTTGACCAGAGGAATCAGCCCCAGCATTTT.

The V gene is TRBV6-2 or TRBV6-3, the J gene TRBJ1-2, with D perhaps matching TRBD1 (6 bases). This CDR3 contains 15 residues. Germline V gene lookup returns CDR1 MNHEY and CDR2 SVGEGT. V was shortened by 2 bases and J by 8 bases, with 18 bases between the two germline ends. The CDR3 spells CASSYVPGGGQGYTF. The CDR3 DNA is TGTGCCAGCAGTTACGTCCCCGGGGGGGGCCAAGGCTACACCTTC.

The V gene is TRBV18, the J gene TRBJ2-7; 7 nucleotides match TRBD1. This CDR3 contains 11 residues. V dropped 4 bases and J dropped 6; count of bases not matched to a gene: 0. CDR1 and CDR2 from the germline V gene are KGHSH and LQKENI. CDR3 in amino acids: CASSRQGEQYF. CDR3 coding DNA: TGTGCCAGCTCACGACAGGGCGAGCAGTACTTC. Using reference TRBV18 and TRBJ2-7 for the parts outside the CDR3, the full variable domain is NAGVMQNPRHLVRRRGQEARLRCSPMKGHSHVYWYRQLPEEGLKFMVYLQKENIIDESGMPKERFSAEFPKEGPSILRIQQVVRGDSAAYFCASSRQGEQYFGPGTRLTVT.

The chain is built from TRBV4-1 and TRBJ1-4; no reliable D call. Trimming took off 1 base at V and 5 bases at J, with 11 bases between the two ends. This CDR3 contains 15 residues. Germline loops: CDR1 MGHRA, CDR2 YSYEKL. CDR3 loop: CASSQVSLMNEKLFF. CDR3 in DNA: TGCGCCAGCAGCCAAGTTTCACTTATGAATGAAAAACTGTTTTTT.

The gene calls are TRBV9 and TRBJ2-1, with 10 bases identical to TRBD2. CDR3 length: 15 amino acids. V trimming: 4 bases; J trimming: 2 bases; junction bases outside the gene matches: 3. From germline, CDR1 is SGDLS and CDR2 YYNGEE. The CDR3 is CASSPGLAAYNEQFF. Here the CDR3 DNA reads TGTGCCAGCAGCCCAGGACTAGCGGCCTACAATGAGCAGTTCTTC.

J is TRBJ2-7 and V is TRBV3-1 (or the pseudogene TRBV3-2); 9 bases agree with TRBD2. The CDR3 has 15 residues. The V gene end was trimmed by 4 bases and the J gene end by 4 bases; junction bases not matched to a gene: 8. From germline, CDR1 is LGHDT and CDR2 YNNKEL (reference sequence). The CDR3 DNA is TGTGCCAGCAGCCCGTTTCGCGGGAGGGCTTACGAGCAGTACTTC. Protein product: CASSPFRGRAYEQYF.

The J gene is TRBJ1-2, the V gene TRBV11-2; D possibly corresponds to TRBD1 (5 bases). V dropped 1 base and J dropped 4 bases, with 19 bases sitting between them. Germline V gene lookup returns CDR1 SGHAT and CDR2 FQNNGV. The CDR3 length is 17 residues. The CDR3 DNA reads as TGTGCCAGCAGCTTAGTTTACGGGGGTTGGTTGTCCTATGGCTACACCTTC. It is translated as CASSLVYGGWLSYGYTF. The full variable domain, its missing parts supplied by reference TRBV11-2 and TRBJ1-2, is EAGVAQSPRYKIIEKRQSVAFWCNPISGHATLYWYQQILGQGPKLLIQFQNNGVVDDSQLPKDRFSAERLKGVDSTLKIQPAKLEDSAVYLCASSLVYGGWLSYGYTFGSGTRLTVV.

The sample holds a few counts of this clone. This sequence joins TRBV19 and TRBJ2-1, with TRBD2 matching 14 bases. The CDR3 contains 16 residues. Trimming removed 6 bases from V and 7 bases from J; junction bases left unmatched: 8. The V gene's germline CDR1 is LNHDA and CDR2 SQIVND (reference sequence). For the CDR3, the DNA is TGTGCCAGTAGGATTCGACTAGCGGGAGGGCTGAATGAGCAGTTCTTC. Its translation is CASRIRLAGGLNEQFF. Variable domain in full (rest from reference TRBV19 and TRBJ2-1): DGGITQSPKYLFRKEGQNVTLSCEQNLNHDAMYWYRQDPGQGLRLIYYSQIVNDFQKGDIAEGYSVSREKKESFPLTVTSAQKNPTAFYLCASRIRLAGGLNEQFFGPGTRLTVL.

The J gene is TRBJ2-7, the V gene TRBV29-1; D perhaps matches TRBD2 (6 bases). Germline V gene lookup returns CDR1 SQVTM and CDR2 ANQGSEA. The CDR3 spans 12 residues. V was shortened by 4 bases and J by 4 bases, with 11 bases between the two germline ends. DNA of the CDR3: TGCAGCGTTGTCGGGGGTTCTTACGAGCAGTACTTC. It specifies CSVVGGSYEQYF.

V is TRBV3-1 (or the pseudogene TRBV3-2) and J is TRBJ1-4; 9 nucleotides agree with TRBD1. This CDR3 contains 15 residues. After removal of 1 base from V and 6 bases from J, the junction contained 3 bases not matched to a gene. From germline, CDR1 is LGHDT and CDR2 YNNKEL (reference sequence). CDR3 sequence reads: CASSQGGQGDEKLFF. The CDR3 DNA reads as TGTGCCAGCAGCCAAGGGGGACAGGGTGATGAAAAACTGTTTTTT.

This rearrangement joins TRBV11-3 to TRBJ2-3; the match to TRBD1 covers 9 bases. Germline CDR1 and CDR2: SGHNT and YENEEA. V shed 5 bases, J shed 2 bases, and the junction held 5 bases outside the gene matches. The CDR3 has 15 residues. CDR3 sequence (DNA): TGTGCCAGCAGCCTGGGGACAGGGACCACAGATACGCAGTATTTT. Amino acids: CASSLGTGTTDTQYF.

V and J are TRBV5-1 and TRBJ2-7; 7 bases are a match to TRBD2. The CDR3 consists of 13 residues. V shed 4 bases, J shed 3 bases, and the junction held 4 bases outside the gene matches. CDR1 is SGHRS, CDR2 YFSETQ, per germline. The CDR3 reads CASSPGGLYEQYF. CDR3 in DNA: TGCGCCAGCAGCCCGGGAGGTCTCTACGAGCAGTACTTC. The whole variable domain, filled in from reference TRBV5-1 and TRBJ2-7, reads KAGVTQTPRYLIKTRGQQVTLSCSPISGHRSVSWYQQTPGQGLQFLFEYFSETQRNKGNFPGRFSGRQFSNSRSEMNVSTLELGDSALYLCASSPGGLYEQYFGPGTRLTVT.

The V gene is TRBV4-2, the J gene TRBJ2-1; D uncertain. The CDR3 is made up of 13 amino acids. V was pared by 5 bases and J by 5 bases, with 10 bases between. The V gene's germline CDR1 is LGHNA and CDR2 YNFKEQ. CDR3 residues: CASSFYANNEQFF. The CDR3 nucleotides read TGTGCCAGCAGCTTCTATGCCAACAATGAGCAGTTCTTC.